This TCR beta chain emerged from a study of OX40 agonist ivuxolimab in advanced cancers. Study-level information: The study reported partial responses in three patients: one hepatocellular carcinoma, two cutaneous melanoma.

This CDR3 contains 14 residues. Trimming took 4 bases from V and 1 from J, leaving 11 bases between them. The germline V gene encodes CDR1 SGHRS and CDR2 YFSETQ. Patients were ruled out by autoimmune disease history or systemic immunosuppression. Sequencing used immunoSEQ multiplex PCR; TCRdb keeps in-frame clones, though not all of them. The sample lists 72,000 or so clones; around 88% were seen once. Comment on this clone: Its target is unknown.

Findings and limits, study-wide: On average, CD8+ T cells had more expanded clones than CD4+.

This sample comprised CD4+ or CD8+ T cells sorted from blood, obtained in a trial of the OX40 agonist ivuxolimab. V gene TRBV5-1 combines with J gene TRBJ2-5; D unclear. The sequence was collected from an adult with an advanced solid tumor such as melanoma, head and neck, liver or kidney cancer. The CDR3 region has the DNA TGCGCCAGCAGCCCGAAATCGGGCCAAGAGACCCAGTACTTC. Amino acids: CASSPKSGQETQYF.